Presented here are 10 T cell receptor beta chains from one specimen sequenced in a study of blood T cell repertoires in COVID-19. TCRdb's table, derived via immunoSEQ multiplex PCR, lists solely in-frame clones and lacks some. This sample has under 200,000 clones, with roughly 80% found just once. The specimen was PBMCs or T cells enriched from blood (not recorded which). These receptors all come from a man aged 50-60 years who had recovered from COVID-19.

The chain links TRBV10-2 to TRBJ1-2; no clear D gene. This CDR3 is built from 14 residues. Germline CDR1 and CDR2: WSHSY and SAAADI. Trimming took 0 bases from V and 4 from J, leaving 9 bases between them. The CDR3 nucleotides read TGCGCCAGCAGTGAGTCGGCCGGGGTCTATGGCTACACCTTC. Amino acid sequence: CASSESAGVYGYTF.

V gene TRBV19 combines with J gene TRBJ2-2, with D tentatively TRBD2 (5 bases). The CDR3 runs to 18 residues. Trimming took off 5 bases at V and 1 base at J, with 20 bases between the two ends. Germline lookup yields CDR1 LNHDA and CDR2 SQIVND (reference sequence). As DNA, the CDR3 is TGTGCCAGTAGTCCCTCCCTCCTCGTCGGGGTGAACACCGGGGAGCTGTTTTTT. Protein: CASSPSLLVGVNTGELFF.

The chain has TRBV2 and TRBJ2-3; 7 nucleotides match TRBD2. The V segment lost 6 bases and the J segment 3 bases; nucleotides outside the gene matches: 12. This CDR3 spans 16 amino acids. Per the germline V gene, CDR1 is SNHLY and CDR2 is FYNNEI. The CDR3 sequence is CASSPNPGRGTDTQYF. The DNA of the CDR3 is TGTGCCAGCAGCCCCAACCCAGGGAGGGGAACAGATACGCAGTATTTT.

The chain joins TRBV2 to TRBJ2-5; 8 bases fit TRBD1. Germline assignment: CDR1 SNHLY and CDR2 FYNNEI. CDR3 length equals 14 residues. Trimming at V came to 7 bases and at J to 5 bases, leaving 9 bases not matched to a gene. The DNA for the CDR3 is TGTGCCAGCAAGGGCCAGGGGGCTATGGAGACCCAGTACTTC. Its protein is CASKGQGAMETQYF.

The DNA of the CDR3 is TGTGCCAGCAGCTTAGCGGGAGGGCAAGGCGAGCAGTACTTC. Translating gives CASSLAGGQGEQYF. This chain joins TRBV7-2 and TRBJ2-7; TRBD2 matches 7 bases. V dropped 0 bases and J dropped 6; count of bases not matched to a gene: 5. Looked up from germline, CDR1 is SGHTA and CDR2 is FQGNSA. The CDR3 has 14 residues. The variable domain in full, completed from reference TRBV7-2 and TRBJ2-7, reads GAGVSQSPSNKVTEKGKDVELRCDPISGHTALYWYRQSLGQGLEFLIYFQGNSAPDKSGLPSDRFSAERTGGSVSTLTIQRTQQEDSAVYLCASSLAGGQGEQYFGPGTRLTVT.

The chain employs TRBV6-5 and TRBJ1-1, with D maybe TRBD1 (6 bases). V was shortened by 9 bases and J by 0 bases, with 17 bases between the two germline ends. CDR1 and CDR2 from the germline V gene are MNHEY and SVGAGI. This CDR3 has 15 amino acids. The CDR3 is CASTFGDTLNTEAFF. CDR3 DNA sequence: TGTGCCAGTACCTTTGGGGACACCTTGAACACTGAAGCTTTCTTT.

The CDR3 here is CANGGTGNSPLHF. Written as DNA, the CDR3 is TGTGCCAACGGGGGGACAGGGAATTCACCCCTCCACTTT. The rearrangement links TRBV2 to TRBJ1-6; 9 bases are shared with TRBD1. The V gene end was trimmed by 10 bases and the J gene end by 7 bases; junction bases not matched to a gene: 5. Germline CDR1 is SNHLY and CDR2 is FYNNEI. The CDR3 runs to 13 residues.

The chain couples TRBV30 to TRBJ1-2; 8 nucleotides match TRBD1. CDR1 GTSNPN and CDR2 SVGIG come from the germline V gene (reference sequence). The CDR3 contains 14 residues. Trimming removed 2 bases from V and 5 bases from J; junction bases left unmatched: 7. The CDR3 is CAWSPTGGIYGYTF. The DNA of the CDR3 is TGTGCCTGGAGTCCAACAGGGGGAATTTATGGCTACACCTTC.

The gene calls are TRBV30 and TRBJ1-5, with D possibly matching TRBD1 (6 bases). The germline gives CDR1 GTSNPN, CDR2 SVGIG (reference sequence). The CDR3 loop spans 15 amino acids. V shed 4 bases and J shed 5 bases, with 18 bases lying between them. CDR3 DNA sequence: TGTGCCTGGACCCAAGGGGGAGGGCTGTATCAGCCCCAGCATTTT. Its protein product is CAWTQGGGLYQPQHF.

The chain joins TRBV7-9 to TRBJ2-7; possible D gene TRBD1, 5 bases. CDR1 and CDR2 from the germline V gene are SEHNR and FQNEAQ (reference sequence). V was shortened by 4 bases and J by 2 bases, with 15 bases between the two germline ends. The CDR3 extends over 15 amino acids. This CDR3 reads CASSSDRSRAYEQYF. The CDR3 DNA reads TGTGCCAGCAGCTCCGACAGAAGTAGAGCCTACGAGCAGTACTTC.